The clone carrying this TCR beta chain was observed a handful of times. What it binds is unknown. Germline V gene sequence: CDR1 KGHDR, CDR2 SFDVKD. This CDR3 region has 10 residues. Trimming removed 7 bases at V and 4 bases at J, with 4 bases between. Time point here: pre-sensitization, week 0. As for treatment: therapeutic diphenylcyclopropenone sensitization with weekly scalp DPC. Non-pregnant alopecia patients aged 18 to 70, suitable for DPC therapy. The record originates from a study of human T cells and chemical hapten exposure. The study, taken as a whole, reports: No alteration of TCRs above 1 in 1000 frequency was seen with DPC sensitization.

Via MiXCR, TCRdb re-called the RACE reads, giving one row per CDR3 protein. The sample lists 300,000 to 400,000 distinct CDR3 sequences, approximately 5% occurring once. The specimen was whole blood, collected in connection with sensitization to the hapten diphenylcyclopropenone (DPC). This receptor was identified in a woman in her forties or fifties with alopecia areata. Some clones in this sample may be carry-over from other donors' samples. The chain recombines TRBV24-1 with TRBJ2-7; D not resolved. CDR3 residues: CATSFYEQYF. The CDR3 DNA is TGTGCCACCAGCTTTTACGAGCAGTACTTC.